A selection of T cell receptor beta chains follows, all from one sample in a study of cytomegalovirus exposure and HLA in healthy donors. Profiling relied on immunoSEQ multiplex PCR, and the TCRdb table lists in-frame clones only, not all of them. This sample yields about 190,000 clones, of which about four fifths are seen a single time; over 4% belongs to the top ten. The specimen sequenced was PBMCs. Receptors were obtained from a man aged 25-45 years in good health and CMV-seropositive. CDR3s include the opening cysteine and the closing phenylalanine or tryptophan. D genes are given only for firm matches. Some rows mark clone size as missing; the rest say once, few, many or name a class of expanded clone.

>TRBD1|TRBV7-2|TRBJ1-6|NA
CASSLAGERGRLTFYSPLHF
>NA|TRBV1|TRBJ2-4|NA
CTSSRTSGIVVYF
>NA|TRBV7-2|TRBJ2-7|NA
CASSLVQSYEQYF
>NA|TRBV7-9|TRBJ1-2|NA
CASSPQLSGGYTF
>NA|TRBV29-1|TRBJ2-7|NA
CSVEGVLGGENEQYF
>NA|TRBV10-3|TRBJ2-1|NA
CAISEDSPLDLYNEQFF
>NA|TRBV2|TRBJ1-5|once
CASRRYNNQPQHF
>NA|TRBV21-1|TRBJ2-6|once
CAGPRGQVSSGANVLTF
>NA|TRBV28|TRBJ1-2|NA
CASNTGTVGYTF
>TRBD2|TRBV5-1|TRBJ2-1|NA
CASSLAGEGNEQFF
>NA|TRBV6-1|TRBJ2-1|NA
CASGKQRNNEQFF
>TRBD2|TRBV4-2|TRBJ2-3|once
CASSQTLLALIADTQYF
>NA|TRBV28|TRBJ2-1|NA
CASSLSREQFF
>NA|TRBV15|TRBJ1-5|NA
CATSRGQGINQPQHF
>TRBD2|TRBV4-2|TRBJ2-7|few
CASSQEASGPYEQYF
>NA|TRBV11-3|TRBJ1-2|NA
CASSHANGVLGYTF
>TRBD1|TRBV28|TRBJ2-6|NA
CASSPQTGVPSGANVLTF
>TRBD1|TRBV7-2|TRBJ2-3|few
CASSPRDRPYTDTQYF
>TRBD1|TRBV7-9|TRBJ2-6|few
CAGYRGRSGANVLTF
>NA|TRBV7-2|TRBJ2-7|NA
CASSVARANEQYF
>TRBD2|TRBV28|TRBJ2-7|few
CASTYPLAGGTYEQYF
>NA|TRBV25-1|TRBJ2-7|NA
CASTNSGLRFGEQYF
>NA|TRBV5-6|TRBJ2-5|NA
CASSQAGETQYF
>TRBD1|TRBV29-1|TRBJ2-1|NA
CSVERGQGPYNEQFF
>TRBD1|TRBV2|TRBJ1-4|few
CASSEQGASNEKLFF
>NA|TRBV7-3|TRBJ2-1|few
CSSSLRAETGFYNEQFF
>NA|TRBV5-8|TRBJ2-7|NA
CASSSGQIYEQYF
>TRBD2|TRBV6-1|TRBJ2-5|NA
CASSEAFLAGGRETQYF
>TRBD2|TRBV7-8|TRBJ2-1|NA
CASSPGGGYNEQFF
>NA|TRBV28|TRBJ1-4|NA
CASSGGLPLREKLFF
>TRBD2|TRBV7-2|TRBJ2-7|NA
CATTPSGGLTYEQYF
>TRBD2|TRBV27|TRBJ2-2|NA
CASNPSLAGGLNGELFF
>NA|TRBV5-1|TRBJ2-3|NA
CASSQWGGSGRTDTQYF
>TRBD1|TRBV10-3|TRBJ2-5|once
CAMTPSRDRGQETQYF
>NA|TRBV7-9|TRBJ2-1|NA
CASSLAGARNEQFF
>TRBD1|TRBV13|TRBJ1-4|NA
CASSLRQGGGYLEKLFF
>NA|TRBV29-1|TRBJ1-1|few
CSHREGETEAFF
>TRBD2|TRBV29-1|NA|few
CSVATSGGSYEQYF
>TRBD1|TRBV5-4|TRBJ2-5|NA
CASRRGTEETQYF
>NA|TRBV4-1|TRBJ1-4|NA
CASSQGGRGRPNEKLFF